This T cell receptor (beta chain) is from a study of blood T cells in healthy people across ages (dated by TCRdb to the mid-2010s). As for the study more broadly: In model experiments, roughly one uniquely barcoded TCR beta cDNA molecule per two T cells was captured by template switching. Using the same blood draw, the study looked at two additional independent replicas of 1 million unique cDNA reads for two donors, one aged 18 to 29 and the other aged 80 or older. To avoid experimental bias, donors of different ages were spread randomly across the sequencing lanes. Four age groups were formed from the donors: young (average roughly 16 years), middle-aged (approximately 40), aged (about 68) and long-lived (82). To track age-related changes in TCR beta repertoire diversity, the study relied on deep sequencing normalized with unique cDNA molecular identifiers. Overall study outcomes, separate from this receptor: Total diversity estimates from one million sequenced T cells were considered lower bounds and underestimates. Since profiling was done on bulk unsorted PBMCs, naive and antigen-experienced compartments could not be conclusively compared. Observed TCR beta diversity correlated strongly with the percentage of naive T cells measured by flow cytometry. Compared with the aged group, more naive CD4+ T cells, fewer expanded clones and increased TCR diversity were shown by the long-lived group, suggesting age selection. Because donor CMV infection status was unknown, age-related changes in expanded clonotypes were potentially confounded. As age increased, observed TCR beta diversity per million T cells dropped in a roughly linear way, and a significant reduction was already evident by age 40.

Of note for this clonotype: This clone's antigen is unknown. No base quality values were provided; no much bigger clone lies one nucleotide off.

The approximately 39 donors, aged about 6 to 100 years, were systemically healthy Caucasian individuals from Russia. Ten milliliters of peripheral blood were drawn from each donor into EDTA-treated Vacutainer tubes. PBMCs were isolated by Ficoll-Paque density-gradient centrifugation, with at least 7 million obtained per sample. Total RNA, at least 6 micrograms per sample, was extracted from PBMCs with Trizol reagent. The percentages of naive CD45RAhigh/CD27high T cells were determined by flow cytometry on a PBMC aliquot from every donor. Libraries were constructed by 5' RACE. For sequencing, an Illumina HiSeq 2500 was employed. A second roughly 6 to 12 cycle PCR used a sample-barcoded 5' primer and a J-beta primer mix. A unique molecular identifier was introduced onto each TCR beta cDNA molecule by a template-switch 5' adaptor carrying 12 random nucleotides. Each sample yielded at least 2.5 million CDR3-containing paired-end reads. First-strand cDNA was synthesized from all RNA with the Mint cDNA synthesis kit, primed by a TRBC-specific oligonucleotide. Following uracil-DNA glycosylase treatment, a first 18-cycle PCR with universal primers M1SS and BC2_uni_R was performed on all cDNA. For the original study's pipeline: For normalization, 1 million high-quality reads were randomly selected from each sample, with every read carrying a distinct molecular identifier. Reads with shared molecular identifiers were discarded instead of being binned into consensus sequences. CDR3 identification, clonotype clustering and error correction used MiTCR with a Q25 quality threshold and the strictest error-elimination algorithm. Lower-bound total TCR beta diversity was estimated with a nonparametric unseen species model using Euler transformation. TCRdb trimmed public reads at Q25 via fastp, called clones via MiXCR and kept in-frame beta chains. Rows with a matching CDR3 protein are joined into one entry that keeps the most common DNA and genes. The V and J calls follow TCRdb's processing rather than the paper's. In this sample the table shows 730,000 or so distinct CDR3 sequences, over 40% of which occur a single time. About 32% of the sample lies in the top ten.

V is shortened by 3 bases, J by 8 bases, and the region joining them spans 20 bases. Spanning cysteine to phenylalanine, the CDR3 consists of 16 amino acids. The sequence is cut down to CDR3 DNA, 48 bases in frame from base 1. The germline V gene (reference sequence) provides CDR1 SEHNR and CDR2 FQNEAQ. The TCR sequence derives from a man of 80 years or more in good health. The rearranged segments are TRBV7-9 and TRBJ2-1, with a weak D call of TRBD1 (6 bases match). Sequenced input: blood. The CDR3: CASSFPDSNVFYEQFF. DNA sequence: TGTGCCAGCAGCTTCCCGGACAGTAATGTTTTCTATGAGCAGTTCTTC.